The 15 T cell receptor beta chains below were found in one sample sequenced in a study of Graves' ophthalmopathy and Graves' hyperthyroidism. RNA served as the template for amplifying TCR beta CDR3 regions. The library came from an HTBI-primed first-round RT-PCR and a second-round multiplex PCR. TCRdb independently ran MiXCR on the multiplex PCR reads; one entry per CDR3 protein. Of 600,000 to 700,000 distinct CDR3 sequences listed, about 38% are singletons. The specimen sequenced was peripheral blood. The receptors here all came from an adult man with Graves' ophthalmopathy.

As for this clonotype: Since a much larger clone is just one base distant, this may be a read error. The chain employs TRBV20-1 and TRBJ2-5, with 12 positions matching TRBD2. V trimming: 6 bases; J trimming: 4 bases; junction bases outside the gene matches: 6. The CDR3 length is 14 residues. Germline V gene data show CDR1 as DFQATT and CDR2 as SNEGSKA (reference sequence). For the CDR3, the DNA is TGCAGTGCCGGACTAGCGGGGACTCGAGAGACCCAGTACTTC. Its protein product is CSAGLAGTRETQYF.

This clonotype occurred many times. The CDR3 here is CASSVGLSSNYGYTF. DNA for the CDR3: TGTGCCAGCAGCGTAGGTCTATCTTCTAACTATGGCTACACCTTC. V is TRBV9 and J is TRBJ1-2; D is uncertain. The V end lost 0 bases, the J end lost 0 bases, and 9 bases lay between the germline ends. The CDR3 has 15 residues. Germline V CDR1 and CDR2: SGDLS, YYNGEE.

This sequence joins TRBV12-5 and TRBJ1-1; no clear D gene. The ends were cut back, 3 bases at V and 6 bases at J, with 11 bases in the middle. This CDR3 is 13 amino acids long. Germline CDR1 is LGHNT and CDR2 is FRNRAP. This chain's CDR3 is CASGFMSAPEAFF. CDR3 coding DNA: TGTGCTAGTGGTTTTATGTCGGCCCCTGAAGCTTTCTTT.

Remarks on this clonotype: One end of the junction is discordant with germline, which a read error may explain. The V and J genes are TRBV9 and TRBJ1-3; no clear D gene. Germline assignment: CDR1 SGDLS and CDR2 YYNGEE. CDR3 length equals 14 residues. CDR3 sequence: CASGVSGSGNTIYF. As DNA, the CDR3 is TGTGCCAGCGGCGTATCGGGGTCTGGAAACACCATATATTTT. Looking up the rest from reference TRBV9 and TRBJ1-3 gives the full variable domain: DSGVTQTPKHLITATGQRVTLRCSPRSGDLSVYWYQQSLDQGLQFLIQYYNGEERAKGNILERFSAQQFPDLHSELNLSSLELGDSALYFCASGVSGSGNTIYFGEGSWLTVV.

This clonotype was picked up one time. Relative to the germline gene, one junction end is altered; a read error may explain this. V is TRBV5-6 and J is TRBJ1-1; D unresolved. The length of the CDR3 is 15 residues. Germline V gene lookup returns CDR1 SGHDT and CDR2 YYEEEE. The CDR3 spells CASSLEKPLNTEVFF. For the CDR3, the DNA is TGTGCCAGCAGCTTGGAGAAGCCCCTGAACACTGAAGTTTTCTTT.

V is TRBV24-1 and J is TRBJ2-5, with 12 bases lining up with TRBD2. TRBJ2-1 matches the DNA end more closely, so the J call is doubtful. The CDR3 is made up of 14 amino acids. CDR1 and CDR2 (germline): KGHDR, SFDVKD. The CDR3 reads CATSGTLAGGEQFF. The CDR3 DNA follows: TGTGCCACCAGCGGGACACTAGCGGGGGGTGAGCAGTTCTTC.

This clonotype was counted between two and nine times. J is TRBJ2-7 and V is TRBV6-5; 15 bases match TRBD2. The CDR3 contains 16 residues. J was trimmed by 5 bases and V by 4 bases; bases with no gene match: 6. Germline CDR1 and CDR2: MNHEY and SVGAGI. CDR3 nucleotide sequence: TGTGCCAGCAGTTTCGGACTAGCGGGGGGGATGGACGAGCAGTACTTC. It specifies CASSFGLAGGMDEQYF.

The chain is built from TRBV6-5 and TRBJ1-2, with a possible D match to TRBD1 (5 bases). The ends were cut back, 5 bases at V and 11 bases at J, with 21 bases in the middle. Germline CDR1 MNHEY, CDR2 SVGAGI. The CDR3 sequence is 14 residues long. Here the CDR3 DNA reads TGTGCCAGCAGTCTTGACGGGACCCACCCGGGATACACCTTC. Protein product: CASSLDGTHPGYTF.

This clonotype has ten or more counts. The chain recombines TRBV9 with TRBJ1-4, with a weak D call TRBD1 (6 bases). The CDR3 is 14 residues long. Germline values: CDR1 SGDLS, CDR2 YYNGEE. The V end lost 3 bases, the J end lost 8 bases, and 14 bases lay between the germline ends. CDR3 loop: CASSASGAREKLFF. The DNA of the CDR3 is TGTGCCAGCAGCGCCTCAGGGGCCCGAGAAAAACTGTTTTTT.

This clonotype has only a few counts. This sequence joins TRBV5-5 and TRBJ2-7; TRBD1 matches 8 bases. Losses at the gene ends were 0 bases for V and 3 bases for J; bases not matched to a gene: 8. The CDR3 extends over 16 amino acids. Germline CDR1 and CDR2: SGHKS and YYEKEE (reference sequence). In DNA, the CDR3 is TGTGCCAGCAGCTTGGTATACGGGACAGGTGTCTACGAGCAGTACTTC. This gives the protein CASSLVYGTGVYEQYF.

There are many counts of this clonotype. This chain uses TRBV19 with TRBJ1-5, with a weak D call TRBD1 (6 bases). Trimming cost V 6 bases and J 6 bases, with 12 bases left between them. The CDR3 is made up of 13 amino acids. Germline values: CDR1 LNHDA, CDR2 SQIVND (reference sequence). CDR3 bases: TGTGCCAGTAGCCGGGGGGCTTCTCAGCCCCAGCATTTT. Translating gives CASSRGASQPQHF.

The chain uses TRBV7-8 and TRBJ2-7, with a tentative D call TRBD1 (6 bases). This CDR3 is 13 amino acids long. CDR1 SGHVS and CDR2 FQNEAQ come from the germline V gene. The CDR3 here is CARELRGPREQYF. Written as DNA, the CDR3 is TGTGCTAGAGAGCTCAGGGGCCCCAGGGAGCAGTACTTC.

As for this clonotype: One junction end does not reproduce the germline sequence, and a read error may be involved. The rearrangement joins TRBV7-8 to TRBJ1-3; D is unclear. This CDR3 comprises 16 residues. CDR1 is SGHVS and CDR2 is FQNEAQ in the germline V gene. Here the CDR3 reads CASSLQDPPSGNIIYF. CDR3 coding DNA: TGTGCCAGCAGCTTACAGGACCCTCCGTCTGGAAACATCATATATTTT.

The genes are TRBV4-3 and TRBJ2-5; tentatively, D is TRBD2 (6 bases). The V end lost 1 base, the J end lost 7 bases, and 10 bases lay between the germline ends. The CDR3 consists of 13 residues. Germline CDR1 is LGHNA and CDR2 is YSLEER. Written as DNA, the CDR3 is TGCGCCAGCAGCCAAGGGGCGCGGGGGACCCAGTACTTC. Protein: CASSQGARGTQYF.

The chain combines TRBV10-3 with TRBJ1-6, with a possible D match to TRBD1 (5 bases). Germline V gene sequence: CDR1 ENHRY, CDR2 SYGVKD. The CDR3 runs to 11 residues. V was shortened by 1 base and J by 16 bases, with 8 bases between the two germline ends. CDR3 nucleotides: TGTGCCATCAGTGAGTACAGGCTTCTCCACTTT. It encodes CAISEYRLLHF.